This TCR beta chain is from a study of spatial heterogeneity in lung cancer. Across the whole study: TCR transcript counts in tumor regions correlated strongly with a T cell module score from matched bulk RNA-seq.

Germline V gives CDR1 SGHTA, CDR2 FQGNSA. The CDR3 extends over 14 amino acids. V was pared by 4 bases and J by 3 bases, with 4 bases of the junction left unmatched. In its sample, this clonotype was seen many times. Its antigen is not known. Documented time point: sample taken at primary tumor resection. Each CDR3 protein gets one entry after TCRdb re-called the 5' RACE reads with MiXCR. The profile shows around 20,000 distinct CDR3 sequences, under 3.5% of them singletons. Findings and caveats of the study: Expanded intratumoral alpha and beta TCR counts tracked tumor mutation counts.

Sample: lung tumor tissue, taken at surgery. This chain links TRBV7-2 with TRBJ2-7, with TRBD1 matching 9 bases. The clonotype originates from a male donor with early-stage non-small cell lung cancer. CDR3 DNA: TGTGCCAGCAGCTCGGGACAGGGTGACTACGAGCAGTACTTC. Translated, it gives CASSSGQGDYEQYF.